This T cell receptor beta chain was recovered during a study of blood T cell repertoires in COVID-19. In the study overall: From T cells, B-cell-depleted T cells, or PBMCs came the material, which was cDNA or gDNA.

This clone has a count of ten or more. Germline assignment: CDR1 LGHNA and CDR2 YSLEER. The CDR3 is 20 residues long. The J segment lost 5 bases and the V segment lost 3 bases, leaving 19 bases of the junction unmatched. Authors' methods: Nucleated cell counts were estimated from reference gene primer amplification. The protocol was immunoSEQ multiplex PCR, while the TCRdb copy is restricted to in-frame clones and leaves out a portion. That table furnishes V, J and clone size, whereas the DNA furnished D and trimming. This table has some 280,000 clones, about nine tenths appearing once. The sequence was obtained from a woman in her twenties or thirties with active or convalescent COVID-19. V is TRBV4-3 and J is TRBJ2-1; 10 bases are a match to TRBD2. Source material: peripheral blood. CDR3 sequence (DNA): TGCGCCAGCAGCCAGAGGGTGGGGATTAGCGGGGGGTCCGTAGACAATGAGCAGTTCTTC. It is translated as CASSQRVGISGGSVDNEQFF.